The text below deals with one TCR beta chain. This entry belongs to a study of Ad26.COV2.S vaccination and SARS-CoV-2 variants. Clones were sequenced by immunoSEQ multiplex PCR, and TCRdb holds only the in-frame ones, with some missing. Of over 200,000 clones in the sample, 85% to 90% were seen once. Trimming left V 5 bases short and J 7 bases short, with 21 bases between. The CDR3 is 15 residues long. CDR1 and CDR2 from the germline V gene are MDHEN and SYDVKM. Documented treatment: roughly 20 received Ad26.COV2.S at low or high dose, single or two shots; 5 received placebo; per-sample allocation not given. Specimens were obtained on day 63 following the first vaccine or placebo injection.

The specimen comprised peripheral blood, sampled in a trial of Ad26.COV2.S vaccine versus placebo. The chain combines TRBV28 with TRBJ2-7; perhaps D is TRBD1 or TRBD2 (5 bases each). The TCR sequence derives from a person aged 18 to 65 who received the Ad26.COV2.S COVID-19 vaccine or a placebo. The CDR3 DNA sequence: TGTGCCAGCAGTCCTCGGACTGGGGGAAGGAGGGAGCAGTACTTC. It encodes CASSPRTGGRREQYF.